The 19 T cell receptor beta chains in this list originate from one sample, sequenced in a study of CD8 T cells in Susac syndrome. Random hexamers primed reverse transcription of about 0.5 to 1 ug RNA. TCRdb processed the immunoSEQ multiplex PCR reads anew with MiXCR; each CDR3 protein has one entry. The sample records roughly 150,000 distinct CDR3 sequences, around 96% being singletons. The specimen was CD8+ T cells from PBMCs. The receptors stem from a human donor with multiple sclerosis.

V is TRBV9 and J is TRBJ2-5; 8 positions match TRBD1. V was pared by 6 bases and J by 1 base, with 5 bases of the junction left unmatched. The V gene's germline CDR1 is SGDLS and CDR2 YYNGEE. The CDR3 runs 14 residues. The CDR3 loop is CASTGGGRQETQYF. The CDR3 DNA sequence: TGTGCCAGCACAGGGGGCGGACGCCAAGAGACCCAGTACTTC.

The chain carries TRBV10-3 and TRBJ2-2; a weak D match, TRBD1 (5 bases). Germline V gene lookup returns CDR1 ENHRY and CDR2 SYGVKD. The CDR3 consists of 15 residues. V dropped 4 bases and J dropped 0 bases, with 9 bases sitting between them. CDR3 region: CAISGPDTNTGELFF. CDR3 coding DNA: TGTGCCATCAGTGGCCCGGACACGAACACCGGGGAGCTGTTTTTT.

This rearrangement joins TRBV6-5 to TRBJ1-1, with 8 bases lining up with TRBD1. Germline CDR1 and CDR2: MNHEY and SVGAGI. The CDR3 consists of 15 residues. V gave up 0 bases and J gave up 2 bases; unmatched junction bases: 2. The CDR3 loop is CASSYSTGANTEAFF. The CDR3 DNA is TGTGCCAGCAGTTACTCGACAGGGGCTAACACTGAAGCTTTCTTT.

This chain uses TRBV12-3 or TRBV12-4 with TRBJ1-4; D is unclear. Trimming cost V 8 bases and J 5 bases, with 12 bases left between them. The CDR3 runs to 13 residues. The CDR3 reads CASLRGGNEKLFF. CDR3 nucleotides: TGTGCCAGCCTTCGAGGAGGGAATGAAAAACTGTTTTTT.

This chain uses TRBV2 with TRBJ1-1, with D unresolved. This CDR3 comprises 8 residues. The germline V and J ends were trimmed by 10 bases and 13 bases, with 10 bases remaining between them. Germline V lookup: CDR1 SNHLY, CDR2 FYNNEI. The CDR3 coding sequence is TGTGCCACCCACGACGATTTCTTT. Protein sequence: CATHDDFF.

The rearrangement joins TRBV9 to TRBJ2-5; TRBD2 is a possible D gene (5 bases). With 3 bases removed from V and 5 bases from J, the gap between germline ends came to 17 bases. This CDR3 spans 15 amino acids. Per germline, CDR1 SGDLS and CDR2 YYNGEE. CDR3 nucleotide sequence: TGTGCCAGCAGCGCTTGGGAGAGGGCCGGGGAGACCCAGTACTTC. Protein sequence: CASSAWERAGETQYF.

V is TRBV13 and J is TRBJ2-1, with TRBD2 matching 9 bases. The V segment lost 4 bases and the J segment 7 bases; nucleotides outside the gene matches: 11. Looked up from germline, CDR1 is PRHDT and CDR2 is FYEKMQ (reference sequence). The CDR3 is made up of 16 amino acids. Here the CDR3 reads CASSYPGSGGYNEQFF. In DNA, the CDR3 is TGTGCCAGCAGCTATCCGGGTAGCGGGGGATATAATGAGCAGTTCTTC.

J is TRBJ2-1 and V is TRBV27; D is possibly TRBD2 (5 bases). Trimming removed 2 bases at V and 2 bases at J, with 19 bases between. CDR3 size: 18 residues. Germline CDR1 and CDR2: MNHEY and SMNVEV (reference sequence). CDR3 sequence reads: CASSLGVIVRETYNEQFF. The CDR3 DNA is TGTGCCAGCAGTTTAGGAGTAATAGTGAGGGAAACCTACAATGAGCAGTTCTTC.

The J gene is TRBJ2-3, the V gene TRBV20-1, with 9 bases aligning to TRBD2. With V trimmed by 4 bases and J by 6 bases, 11 bases remained unmatched. This CDR3 is 15 amino acids long. Germline V lookup: CDR1 DFQATT, CDR2 SNEGSKA (reference sequence). Written as DNA, the CDR3 is TGCAGTGCTAAGGGGCTAGCGGGGTCCATGGATACGCAGTATTTT. It encodes CSAKGLAGSMDTQYF.

The chain carries TRBV15 and TRBJ2-6; no firm D call. This CDR3 region has 18 residues. Between the trimmed V and J ends, which lost 1 base and 0 bases, there was a span of 13 bases. Germline V gene sequence: CDR1 LNHNV, CDR2 YYDKDF (reference sequence). Written as DNA, the CDR3 is TGTGCCACCAGCAGAGGGCTGACATCTTTCTCTGGGGCCAACGTCCTGACTTTC. It encodes CATSRGLTSFSGANVLTF.

This sequence joins TRBV4-1 and TRBJ2-1; D is perhaps TRBD1 (5 bases). Germline CDR1 reads MGHRA; CDR2 reads YSYEKL. The CDR3 covers 17 residues. V was clipped by 0 bases and J by 3 bases, with 15 bases between them. The chain's CDR3 is CASSQESGPPFYNEQFF. Written as DNA, the CDR3 is TGCGCCAGCAGCCAAGAATCAGGGCCCCCTTTCTACAATGAGCAGTTCTTC.

V and J are TRBV15 and TRBJ1-4; D call uncertain. The V gene's germline CDR1 is LNHNV and CDR2 YYDKDF (reference sequence). V was clipped by 1 base and J by 7 bases, with 10 bases between them. The CDR3 sequence is 14 residues long. This chain's CDR3 is CATSRVFVGEKLFF. The CDR3 nucleotides are TGTGCCACCAGCAGAGTCTTTGTTGGTGAAAAACTGTTTTTT.

CDR3 sequence: CAWRRQPNTEAFF. In DNA form, the CDR3 reads TGTGCCTGGAGGAGGCAGCCGAACACTGAAGCTTTCTTT. The chain combines TRBV30 with TRBJ1-1; D is unresolved. The germline CDR1 and CDR2 sequences are GTSNPN and SVGIG (reference sequence). V was clipped by 3 bases and J by 1 base, with 9 bases between them. CDR3 length: 13 residues.

The chain links TRBV11-2 to TRBJ2-1, with 8 bases matching TRBD1. J lost 7 bases, V lost 1 base, and 6 bases had no gene match. The CDR3 runs 15 residues. Germline-derived CDR1 and CDR2 are SGHAT and FQNNGV. The CDR3 loop is CASSLVRTGLNEQFF. The CDR3 nucleotides are TGTGCCAGCAGCTTAGTCAGGACAGGGTTGAATGAGCAGTTCTTC.

V and J are TRBV7-8 and TRBJ1-2; no clear D. Germline CDR1 is SGHVS and CDR2 is FQNEAQ. V was clipped by 2 bases and J by 2 bases, with 12 bases between them. CDR3 length: 15 residues. In DNA form, the CDR3 reads TGTGCCAGCAGCTTAAGAAACAGACTAAACTATGGCTACACCTTC. It translates to CASSLRNRLNYGYTF.

The chain joins TRBV7-9 to TRBJ2-7; 12 positions match TRBD2. This CDR3 contains 16 residues. Germline V lookup: CDR1 SEHNR, CDR2 FQNEAQ (reference sequence). The junction had 9 bases not matched to a gene; V was cut back by 4 bases and J by 5 bases. The CDR3 here is CASSSNLAGGPNEQYF. CDR3 coding DNA: TGTGCCAGCAGCTCCAACCTAGCGGGGGGGCCGAACGAGCAGTACTTC. The variable domain in full, completed from reference TRBV7-9 and TRBJ2-7, reads DTGVSQNPRHKITKRGQNVTFRCDPISEHNRLYWYRQTLGQGPEFLTYFQNEAQLEKSRLLSDRFSAERPKGSFSTLEIQRTEQGDSAMYLCASSSNLAGGPNEQYFGPGTRLTVT.

The chain uses TRBV3-1 and TRBJ2-5; 9 bases match TRBD2. The ends lost 1 base at V and 1 base at J; junction bases unmatched: 4. Germline V CDR1 and CDR2: LGHDT, YNNKEL (reference sequence). The CDR3 totals 16 residues. In DNA form, the CDR3 reads TGTGCCAGCAGCCAAGGGTCAGCGGGGGGCCAAGAGACCCAGTACTTC. Translation: CASSQGSAGGQETQYF.

The V and J genes are TRBV7-9 and TRBJ2-1; 10 positions agree with TRBD1. V shed 4 bases and J 10 bases; nucleotides not matched to a gene: 10. The V gene's germline CDR1 is SEHNR and CDR2 FQNEAQ (reference sequence). This CDR3 spans 15 amino acids. The CDR3 region is CASSSTGTGVREQFF. The CDR3 DNA reads as TGTGCCAGCAGCTCAACAGGGACAGGGGTGCGCGAGCAGTTCTTC.

The rearrangement uses TRBV5-4 and TRBJ2-7, with 12 bases fitting TRBD2. The CDR3 runs 15 residues. Germline CDR1 SGHNT, CDR2 YYREEE (reference sequence). The V and J ends lost 1 base and 7 bases, in that order; junction bases with no gene match: 6. In nucleotides, the CDR3 is TGTGCCAGCAGCTTGACGACTAGCGGGGGCCGAGAGCAGTACTTC. Its translation is CASSLTTSGGREQYF.